These 28 T cell receptor beta chains share one sample of origin, sequenced in a study of cytomegalovirus exposure and HLA in healthy donors (TCRdb year 2017). Receptor libraries were prepared by the immunoSEQ multiplex PCR assay. Sourced from immuneACCESS, this table was stored by TCRdb with only in-frame sequences that have V and J called. A share of the clones is absent; for the studies checked, an unresolved V gene accounts for under half, and the remainder has no known explanation. The sample data list some 76,000 clones, and approximately 94% of these were observed just once. 2.5% to 4% of the sample is held by the ten biggest clonotypes. Sequenced: PBMCs. Source of these receptors: a woman in her late teens or twenties in good health and CMV-seropositive.

This clone qualifies as medium-sized. The chain uses TRBV20-1 and TRBJ2-7; D uncertain. The V end lost 6 bases, the J end lost 4 bases, and 10 bases lay between the germline ends. Germline V gene lookup returns CDR1 DFQATT and CDR2 SNEGSKA (reference sequence). The CDR3 has 11 residues. The CDR3 protein is CSALSRYEQYF. The CDR3 region has the DNA TGCAGTGCGTTATCGCGGTACGAGCAGTACTTC.

The genes are TRBV7-2 and TRBJ2-5; D may be TRBD2 (6 bases). The CDR3 length is 16 residues. Germline loops: CDR1 SGHTA, CDR2 FQGNSA. Trimming cost V 1 base and J 1 base, with 13 bases left between them. The CDR3 DNA sequence: TGTGCCAGCAGCTTAGGGAGGGTAGTTGGCCAAGAGACCCAGTACTTC. It translates to CASSLGRVVGQETQYF.

This rearrangement joins TRBV7-8 to TRBJ2-1; possible D gene TRBD1, 5 bases. The CDR3 is 15 amino acids. Trimming removed 1 base at V and 5 bases at J, with 12 bases between. The germline gives CDR1 SGHVS, CDR2 FQNEAQ. The CDR3 DNA reads TGTGCCAGCAGCTTAGGGGTACAGGACCACAATGAGCAGTTCTTC. As protein: CASSLGVQDHNEQFF.

The chain recombines TRBV5-1 with TRBJ1-5; D gene unclear. Trimming stripped 0 bases from V and 2 bases from J, with 6 bases between. The CDR3 contains 14 residues. Germline V gene sequence: CDR1 SGHRS, CDR2 YFSETQ. The CDR3 DNA reads as TGCGCCAGCAGCTTGGCCGCGGGCAATCAGCCCCAGCATTTT. Its protein product is CASSLAAGNQPQHF.

The chain joins TRBV10-3 to TRBJ1-4; the D is unclear. Trimming stripped 3 bases from V and 3 bases from J, with 14 bases between. Germline-derived CDR1 and CDR2 are ENHRY and SYGVKD. The CDR3 is 16 residues long. Written as DNA, the CDR3 is TGTGCCATCAGTGATTCGGAAAGCGGACCTAATGAAAAACTGTTTTTT. As protein: CAISDSESGPNEKLFF.

The rearrangement joins TRBV27 to TRBJ2-3; TRBD2 matches 11 bases. J gave up 8 bases and V 2 bases, and 9 bases lay outside the gene matches. Looked up from germline, CDR1 is MNHEY and CDR2 is SMNVEV (reference sequence). This CDR3 spans 16 amino acids. CDR3 loop: CASSLSTSGGGGTQYF. As DNA, the CDR3 is TGTGCCAGCAGTTTAAGTACTAGCGGGGGAGGGGGTACGCAGTATTTT.

The chain's CDR3 is CASSSQTGVGNTEAFF. For the CDR3, the DNA is TGTGCCAGCAGCTCTCAGACAGGGGTGGGGAACACTGAAGCTTTCTTT. This rearrangement joins TRBV7-2 to TRBJ1-1, with 8 bases matching TRBD1. The V segment lost 4 bases and the J segment 1 base; nucleotides outside the gene matches: 8. CDR3 length: 16 residues. The germline CDR1 and CDR2 sequences are SGHTA and FQGNSA.

The rearrangement links TRBV28 to TRBJ1-2, with a tentative D call TRBD1 (5 bases). V lost 5 bases, J lost 5 bases, and 12 bases lay in between. This CDR3 region has 13 residues. Germline V gene lookup returns CDR1 MDHEN and CDR2 SYDVKM. This CDR3 reads CASSATDEYGYTF. Here the CDR3 DNA reads TGTGCCAGCAGTGCGACAGATGAATATGGCTACACCTTC.

The rearrangement uses TRBV11-3 and TRBJ1-2, with D perhaps matching TRBD1 (6 bases). The CDR3 runs to 15 residues. V lost 0 bases and J 4 bases, leaving 12 bases between the germline ends. Germline V gene lookup returns CDR1 SGHNT and CDR2 YENEEA. Written as DNA, the CDR3 is TGTGCCAGCAGCTTAGACGGGGGGCGAAGCTATGGCTACACCTTC. It encodes CASSLDGGRSYGYTF.

The CDR3 bases are TGTGCCAGCAGTTACAAGGACAGGGGAACCTACGAGCAGTACTTC. Amino acid sequence: CASSYKDRGTYEQYF. The chain combines TRBV6-6 with TRBJ2-7, with 9 nucleotides matching TRBD1. This CDR3 spans 15 amino acids. Trimming removed 2 bases from V and 2 bases from J; junction bases left unmatched: 4. Germline values: CDR1 MNHNY, CDR2 SVGAGI (reference sequence).

The chain carries TRBV9 and TRBJ1-1, with D unresolved. Germline V gene lookup returns CDR1 SGDLS and CDR2 YYNGEE. CDR3 size: 15 residues. V was cut by 0 bases and J by 1 base, with 10 bases left in between. In DNA, the CDR3 is TGTGCCAGCAGCGTAGGAATAGGGAGGAACACTGAAGCTTTCTTT. Protein: CASSVGIGRNTEAFF.

This chain joins TRBV19 and TRBJ2-1, with D possibly TRBD2 on 6 matching bases. CDR1 LNHDA and CDR2 SQIVND come from the germline V gene (reference sequence). This CDR3 contains 14 residues. Trimming stripped 4 bases from V and 4 bases from J, with 11 bases between. Written as DNA, the CDR3 is TGTGCCAGTAGTACGTCGGGAGTATACAATGAGCAGTTCTTC. Translation: CASSTSGVYNEQFF.

V and J are TRBV4-3 and TRBJ2-1, with 9 positions matching TRBD2. Trimming at V came to 2 bases and at J to 10 bases, leaving 12 bases not matched to a gene. CDR1 is LGHNA and CDR2 is YSLEER in the germline V gene. The length of the CDR3 is 16 residues. CDR3 sequence (DNA): TGCGCCAGCAGCCAAAGGCCTAGCGGGGCCTCCGGGGAGCAGTTCTTC. Residues: CASSQRPSGASGEQFF.

This clone was recorded only once. The chain employs TRBV28 and TRBJ1-2, with TRBD1 matching over 8 bases. V shed 7 bases, J shed 8 bases, and the junction held 6 bases outside the gene matches. Germline V gives CDR1 MDHEN, CDR2 SYDVKM. This CDR3 region has 12 residues. CDR3 DNA: TGTGCCAGCAACCCAGGGGGCAGGGGCTACACCTTC. Protein sequence: CASNPGGRGYTF.

This clone was recorded once. The chain employs TRBV4-1 and TRBJ2-7; the D gene is possibly TRBD1 (7 bases). The CDR3 loop spans 15 amino acids. Germline CDR1 MGHRA, CDR2 YSYEKL. The V end was cut by 1 base, the J end by 1 base, with 11 bases between. The CDR3 loop reads CASSQGQGGSYEQYF. The CDR3 DNA sequence: TGCGCCAGCAGCCAAGGGCAGGGGGGTTCCTACGAGCAGTACTTC.

V usage is TRBV7-2 and J usage is TRBJ1-2; D might be TRBD1 (5 bases). Between the trimmed V and J ends, which lost 3 bases and 4 bases, there was a span of 12 bases. This CDR3 is 14 amino acids long. The germline V gene has CDR1 SGHTA and CDR2 FQGNSA. This CDR3 is CASSFAGGPYGYTF. In nucleotides, the CDR3 is TGTGCCAGCAGCTTTGCGGGGGGTCCCTATGGCTACACCTTC.

The chain combines TRBV6-6 with TRBJ2-2; a possible D gene is TRBD1 (7 bases). The CDR3 spans 16 residues. The germline CDR1 and CDR2 sequences are MNHNY and SVGAGI (reference sequence). V was clipped by 3 bases and J by 4 bases, with 15 bases between them. This CDR3 reads CASSYPWRGRTGELFF. In nucleotides, the CDR3 is TGTGCCAGCAGTTATCCGTGGAGGGGGCGCACCGGGGAGCTGTTTTTT.

V is TRBV7-2 and J is TRBJ1-1, with D possibly being TRBD1 (6 bases). V was cut by 3 bases and J by 4 bases, with 18 bases left in between. Per the germline V gene, CDR1 is SGHTA and CDR2 is FQGNSA. The CDR3 consists of 16 residues. CDR3 nucleotide sequence: TGTGCCAGCAGCTTTTACAGGGAGTATCGCGGCACTGAAGCTTTCTTT. Translation: CASSFYREYRGTEAFF.

The chain recombines TRBV9 with TRBJ2-1; 9 bases are shared with TRBD2. This CDR3 region has 15 residues. Germline V CDR1 and CDR2: SGDLS, YYNGEE. The trim removed 7 bases at V and 7 bases at J, leaving 12 bases unmatched. The CDR3 here is CASVRSAGGQNEQFF. CDR3 nucleotide sequence: TGTGCCAGCGTTAGATCGGCGGGGGGGCAAAATGAGCAGTTCTTC.

V usage is TRBV21-1 and J usage is TRBJ1-5. TRBV21-1 counts as a pseudogene. The CDR3 is 13 residues long. CDR3 amino acids: CASSNEKNQPQHF. CDR3 in DNA: TGTGCCAGCAGCAATGAGAAGAATCAGCCCCAGCATTTT.

The chain uses TRBV7-8 and TRBJ2-7, with TRBD2 matching 11 bases. This CDR3 is built from 18 residues. The V segment lost 6 bases and the J segment 6 bases; nucleotides outside the gene matches: 19. CDR1 and CDR2 from the germline V gene are SGHVS and FQNEAQ. The CDR3 sequence: CASRPGGSGGALTGEQYF. The CDR3 region has the DNA TGTGCCAGCAGACCAGGGGGTAGCGGGGGGGCCTTAACCGGCGAGCAGTACTTC.

The chain recombines TRBV7-2 with TRBJ2-5; 14 bases align to TRBD2. The CDR3 has 18 amino acids. V trimming: 3 bases; J trimming: 2 bases; junction bases outside the gene matches: 8. Germline CDR1 is SGHTA and CDR2 is FQGNSA. CDR3 nucleotides: TGTGCCAGCAGCTTCTCTCGGACTAGCGGGGGGTCTCAAGAGACCCAGTACTTC. Amino acid sequence: CASSFSRTSGGSQETQYF.

This chain uses TRBV5-6 with TRBJ2-5, with 10 bases identical to TRBD2. Germline values: CDR1 SGHDT, CDR2 YYEEEE. The CDR3 consists of 16 residues. V trimming: 2 bases; J trimming: 5 bases; junction bases outside the gene matches: 9. The CDR3 loop is CASSLAGGTRGETQYF. Written as DNA, the CDR3 is TGTGCCAGCAGCTTAGCGGGGGGGACGAGAGGGGAGACCCAGTACTTC.

This chain uses TRBV7-2 with TRBJ2-2; 13 positions agree with TRBD2. CDR3 length equals 17 residues. Unmatched junction bases numbered 3, after V lost 5 bases and J lost 0 bases. Germline V CDR1 and CDR2: SGHTA, FQGNSA. The CDR3 protein is CASSKTSGRTNTGELFF. In DNA, the CDR3 is TGTGCCAGCAGCAAGACTAGCGGGAGGACGAACACCGGGGAGCTGTTTTTT.

The CDR3 reads CASSDPDFNTEAFF. The CDR3 DNA reads as TGTGCCAGCAGTGACCCGGACTTTAACACTGAAGCTTTCTTT. The J gene is TRBJ1-1, the V gene TRBV25-1, with D unresolved. V shed 3 bases and J shed 2 bases, with 10 bases lying between them. This CDR3 is built from 14 residues. Per the germline V gene, CDR1 is MGHDK and CDR2 is SYGVNS. The whole variable domain, filled in from reference TRBV25-1 and TRBJ1-1, reads EADIYQTPRYLVIGTGKKITLECSQTMGHDKMYWYQQDPGMELHLIHYSYGVNSTEKGDLSSESTVSRIRTEHFPLTLESARPSHTSQYLCASSDPDFNTEAFFGQGTRLTVV.

The rearrangement links TRBV7-2 to TRBJ2-5; 10 bases agree with TRBD1. CDR3 length: 13 amino acids. In germline, CDR1 is SGHTA, CDR2 FQGNSA. Losses at the gene ends were 5 bases for V and 6 bases for J; bases not matched to a gene: 3. The chain's CDR3 is CASSRQGAKTQYF. The CDR3 DNA reads as TGTGCCAGCAGCCGACAGGGGGCCAAGACCCAGTACTTC.

This rearrangement joins TRBV9 to TRBJ1-1; 7 nucleotides match TRBD1. The CDR3 covers 16 residues. The V and J ends lost 4 bases and 2 bases, in that order; junction bases with no gene match: 11. From germline, CDR1 is SGDLS and CDR2 YYNGEE. This CDR3 reads CASSPRPDRLNTEAFF. The CDR3, as DNA: TGTGCCAGCAGCCCCCGCCCGGACAGGCTAAACACTGAAGCTTTCTTT.

The chain links TRBV7-9 to TRBJ2-5, with D hard to call. Germline V gene data show CDR1 as SEHNR and CDR2 as FQNEAQ (reference sequence). V was pared by 5 bases and J by 0 bases, with 13 bases between. CDR3 length: 15 amino acids. This CDR3 reads CASSPRFSDQETQYF. DNA for the CDR3: TGTGCCAGCAGCCCCCGTTTTTCCGACCAAGAGACCCAGTACTTC.